The TCR beta chain described here comes from a study of T cells in Graves' hyperthyroidism and ophthalmopathy. Per the germline V gene, CDR1 is MDHEN and CDR2 is SYDVKM. The V and J ends lost 8 bases and 0 bases, in that order; junction bases with no gene match: 13. The CDR3 spans 16 residues. This clonotype was counted many times. Using RNA transcripts as the source, TCR beta CDR3 regions were amplified. The HTBI primer set was used in a first-round RT-PCR of the TCR CDR3. TCRdb re-called the multiplex PCR reads with MiXCR, one entry per CDR3 protein. The table shows approximately 710,000 distinct CDR3 sequences, with roughly 17% occurring only once.

This TCR derives from a man aged 45-60 years with Graves' hyperthyroidism. Sequenced: blood. The rearrangement uses TRBV28 and TRBJ2-7, with TRBD2 identical over 7 bases. Here the CDR3 reads CASALGGTTPSYEQYF. The CDR3, as DNA: TGTGCCAGCGCCCTTGGGGGGACTACCCCCTCCTACGAGCAGTACTTC.